This T cell receptor (beta chain) derives from a study of CD8 T cell repertoires and HIV-1 epitope variants. In the study overall: Equal numbers of autologous T cell-negative cells presented antigen to enriched T cells. An uncultured baseline aliquot held 1M T cells.

Clones were read by immunoSEQ multiplex PCR, and TCRdb kept only the in-frame ones, dropping some. This table has 5,000 to 6,000 clones, about 60% appearing once. With respect to this clone: Its antigen is still unknown.

With 2 bases clipped from V and 11 bases from J, the junction kept 9 bases outside the gene matches. The CDR3 extends over 15 amino acids. In germline, CDR1 is MNHNY, CDR2 SVGAGI (reference sequence). This TCR was recovered from a male donor with HIV. The chain is built from TRBV6-6 and TRBJ1-5, with TRBD1 matching over 10 bases. Sequenced material: cultured CD8+ T cells derived from PBMCs. The CDR3 bases are TGTGCCAGCAGTTACATCGGGACAGGGGATTCAGCCCAGCATTTT. Amino acids: CASSYIGTGDSAQHF.